This T cell receptor (beta chain) originates from a study of T cells in Graves' hyperthyroidism and ophthalmopathy. The V gene end was trimmed by 3 bases and the J gene end by 5 bases; junction bases not matched to a gene: 4. The CDR3 runs 13 residues. Germline CDR1 is SGHRS and CDR2 is YFSETQ. Regions amplified from RNA transcripts were the TCR beta CDR3 regions. HTBI primers were used for first-round RT-PCR of the TCR CDR3. MiXCR was run by TCRdb on the multiplex PCR reads, yielding one entry per CDR3 protein. The table has 250,000 to 400,000 distinct CDR3 sequences, about 13% seen once; the top ten hold about 37%. This clonotype was seen a few times.

The clonotype originates from a woman aged 35 to 49 with Graves' ophthalmopathy. The specimen was blood. V gene TRBV5-1 combines with J gene TRBJ2-5; TRBD1 matches 7 bases. CDR3 nucleotide sequence: TGCGCCAGCAGCTCACAGGGGTTTGAGACCCAGTACTTC. This gives the protein CASSSQGFETQYF.